This T cell receptor beta chain was obtained from a study of T cell responses to AZD1222 COVID-19 vaccine. Turning to the study itself: Analyses pooled second doses at about 4 or about 12 weeks.

For this clone: Its matching antigen is unknown.

Study-wide results and caveats: Unmutated variant regions are reportedly targeted by nearly half of spike-specific TCRs.

The CDR3 runs to 11 residues. Germline CDR1 DFQATT, CDR2 SNEGSKA (reference sequence). With 6 bases removed from V and 3 bases from J, the gap between germline ends came to 7 bases. Profiled with immunoSEQ multiplex PCR; TCRdb holds only in-frame clones, not every one. The sample records roughly 110,000 clones, about 90% being singletons. This sequence was found in an adult in good health. The genes are TRBV20-1 and TRBJ2-3, with D tentatively TRBD2 (5 bases). The source material was peripheral blood, sampled on day 0 of AZD1222 vaccination. The CDR3 protein is CSAEGTDTQYF. DNA for the CDR3: TGCAGTGCAGAGGGAACAGATACGCAGTATTTT.